This TCR beta chain derives from a study of identical twins. Whole-study results and caveats: The same donors were not followed; conclusions instead depended on cross-sectional statistical analysis. The models gave estimates that fell short of the out-of-frame TCR alpha sharing seen in monozygotic twins. Memory repertoires lacked the insertion deficit that abundant cord blood beta clonotypes showed.

This clonotype was observed at least ten times. Antigen unknown. Template switching added a universal primer site, and cDNA bore unique molecular identifiers. TCRdb reanalysed the 5' RACE reads using MiXCR and keeps one entry per CDR3 protein. The table has roughly 350,000 distinct CDR3 sequences, approximately 8.8% seen once. Sample: naive T cells sorted from blood. This clonotype originated in a woman aged 50 to 60 in good health.

The chain's CDR3 is CSARGSGRVIYGYTF. Written as DNA, the CDR3 is TGCAGTGCTAGAGGGAGTGGCAGGGTAATCTATGGCTACACCTTC. The V and J genes are TRBV20-1 and TRBJ1-2, with D perhaps matching TRBD1 (5 bases). Germline V lookup: CDR1 DFQATT, CDR2 SNEGSKA (reference sequence). The CDR3 is made up of 15 amino acids. The ends were cut back, 1 base at V and 4 bases at J, with 16 bases in the middle.